The next 8 T cell receptor beta chains were all read from a single sample in a study of cytomegalovirus exposure and HLA in healthy donors. 13 Jbeta primers and 60 Vbeta primers were used for the PCR. TCRdb's copy holds only in-frame clones and misses some; the assay was immunoSEQ multiplex PCR. The top ten hold approximately 5% of the sample, which has about 90,000 clones, more than 55% seen once. Sequencing was done on a sample of PBMCs. The receptors here all came from a woman aged 25 to 39 in good health and CMV-seropositive.

The chain links TRBV5-6 to TRBJ2-5; 7 positions match TRBD2. J gave up 2 bases and V 0 bases, and 10 bases lay outside the gene matches. The CDR3 has 17 amino acids. CDR1 SGHDT and CDR2 YYEEEE come from the germline V gene. This CDR3 is CASSLVGGLGAQETQYF. For the CDR3, the DNA is TGTGCCAGCAGCTTGGTCGGGGGGTTAGGGGCGCAAGAGACCCAGTACTTC.

The V call is TRBV6-4, the J call TRBJ2-1; TRBD2 aligns across 9 bases. CDR1 and CDR2 from the germline V gene are MRHNA and SNTAGT. The CDR3 runs 15 residues. V was clipped by 2 bases and J by 6 bases; unmatched bases: 5. The CDR3 nucleotides are TGTGCCAGCAGTGACGCTGCGGGGGGGGGCAATGAGCAGTTCTTC. This sequence encodes CASSDAAGGGNEQFF.

The genes are TRBV7-9 and TRBJ2-5; D possibly corresponds to TRBD2 (5 bases). The CDR3 has 12 amino acids. Trimming removed 2 bases at V and 7 bases at J, with 8 bases between. Germline V gene data show CDR1 as SEHNR and CDR2 as FQNEAQ (reference sequence). This CDR3 reads CASSLPLGTQYF. The CDR3 nucleotides are TGTGCCAGCAGCTTACCACTAGGGACCCAGTACTTC.

V is TRBV18 and J is TRBJ2-7; 9 bases line up with TRBD2. Germline CDR1 KGHSH, CDR2 LQKENI. The CDR3 totals 15 residues. V dropped 3 bases and J dropped 5; count of bases not matched to a gene: 8. The CDR3 spells CASSPRGGGADEQYF. The CDR3 DNA reads as TGTGCCAGCTCACCCCGTGGCGGGGGGGCCGACGAGCAGTACTTC.

DNA for the CDR3: TGTGCCAGCAGTTCCTCGGGTGGCCTGAACACTGAAGCTTTCTTT. Translating gives CASSSSGGLNTEAFF. V is TRBV7-9 and J is TRBJ1-1, with no clear D. The CDR3 runs to 15 residues. The ends were cut back, 6 bases at V and 0 bases at J, with 14 bases in the middle. Germline V gene lookup returns CDR1 SEHNR and CDR2 FQNEAQ (reference sequence).

This clone appeared a few times. This sample also contains other DNA sequences that code for the same CDR3. This chain links TRBV7-2 with TRBJ2-2; 7 bases map to TRBD1. There are 15 residues in the CDR3. Germline CDR1 reads SGHTA; CDR2 reads FQGNSA. V lost 3 bases, J lost 4 bases, and 5 bases stayed unmatched. The CDR3 reads CASSFDRGRTGELFF. In DNA, the CDR3 is TGTGCCAGCAGCTTTGATAGGGGGCGCACCGGGGAGCTGTTTTTT.

This clone was seen a handful of times. V gene TRBV13 combines with J gene TRBJ1-5; 7 nucleotides match TRBD1. Trimming removed 5 bases from V and 3 bases from J; junction bases left unmatched: 16. Germline V gene lookup returns CDR1 PRHDT and CDR2 FYEKMQ (reference sequence). CDR3 length: 18 amino acids. The CDR3 DNA sequence: TGTGCCAGCAGCCTGCGGGACAGCCTATGGAGTTCCAATCAGCCCCAGCATTTT. Protein: CASSLRDSLWSSNQPQHF.

The chain couples TRBV28 to TRBJ1-2, with unresolved D. CDR1 and CDR2 from the germline V gene are MDHEN and SYDVKM. V lost 2 bases and J lost 8, with 9 bases in between. The CDR3 runs to 12 residues. The CDR3 spells CASSLPGRGYTF. In DNA, the CDR3 is TGTGCCAGCAGTTTACCCGGGAGAGGCTACACCTTC.